This TCR beta chain was obtained from a study of control samples from healthy donors and cancer patients. Losses at the gene ends were 2 bases for V and 4 bases for J; bases not matched to a gene: 1. The CDR3 totals 14 residues. In germline, CDR1 is ENHRY, CDR2 SYGVKD. Clones were sequenced by immunoSEQ multiplex PCR, and TCRdb holds only the in-frame ones, with some missing. Of about 69,000 clones listed, approximately 84% are singletons. The sample taken for sequencing was PBMCs. This chain uses TRBV10-3 with TRBJ1-2; 10 nucleotides match TRBD1. The source is a woman between 50 and 59 years old with lung cancer. CDR3: CAISEDRGLYGYTF. CDR3 nucleotides: TGTGCCATCAGTGAGGACAGGGGGCTCTATGGCTACACCTTC.